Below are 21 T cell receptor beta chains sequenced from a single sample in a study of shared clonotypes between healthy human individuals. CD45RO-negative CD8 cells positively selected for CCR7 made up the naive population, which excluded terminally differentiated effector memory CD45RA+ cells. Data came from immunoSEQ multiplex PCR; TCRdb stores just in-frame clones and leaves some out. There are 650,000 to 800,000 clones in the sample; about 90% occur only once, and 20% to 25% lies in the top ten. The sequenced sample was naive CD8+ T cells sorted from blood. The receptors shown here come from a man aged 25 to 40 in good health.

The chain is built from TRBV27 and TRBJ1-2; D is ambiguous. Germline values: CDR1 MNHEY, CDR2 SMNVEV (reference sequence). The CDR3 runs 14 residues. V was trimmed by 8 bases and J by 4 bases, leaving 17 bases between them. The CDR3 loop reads CASGAGILVYGYTF. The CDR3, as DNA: TGTGCCAGCGGAGCCGGTATCCTAGTCTATGGCTACACCTTC.

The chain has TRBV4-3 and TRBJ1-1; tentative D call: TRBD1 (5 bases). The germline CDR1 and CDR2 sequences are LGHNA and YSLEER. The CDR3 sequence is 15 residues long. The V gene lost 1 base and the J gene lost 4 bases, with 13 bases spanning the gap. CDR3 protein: CASSQVPRGGTEAFF. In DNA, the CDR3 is TGCGCCAGCAGCCAAGTTCCTCGGGGGGGCACTGAAGCTTTCTTT.

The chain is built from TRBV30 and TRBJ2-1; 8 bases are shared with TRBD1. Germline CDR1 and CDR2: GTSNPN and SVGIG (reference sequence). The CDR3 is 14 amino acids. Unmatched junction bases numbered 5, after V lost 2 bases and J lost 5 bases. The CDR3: CAWSLGTGDNEQFF. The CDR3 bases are TGTGCCTGGAGTCTAGGGACAGGCGACAATGAGCAGTTCTTC.

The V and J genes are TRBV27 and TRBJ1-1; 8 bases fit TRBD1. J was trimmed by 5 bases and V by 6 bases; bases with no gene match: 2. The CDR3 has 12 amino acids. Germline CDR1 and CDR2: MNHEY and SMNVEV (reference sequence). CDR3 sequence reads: CASSTGGTEAFF. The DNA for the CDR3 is TGTGCCAGCAGCACAGGGGGGACTGAAGCTTTCTTT.

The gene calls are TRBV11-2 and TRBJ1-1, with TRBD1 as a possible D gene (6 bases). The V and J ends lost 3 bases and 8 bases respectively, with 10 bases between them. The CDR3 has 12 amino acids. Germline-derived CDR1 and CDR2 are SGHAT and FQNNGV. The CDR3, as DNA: TGTGCCAGCAGCTTTTGGGGGCTAGAAGCTTTCTTT. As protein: CASSFWGLEAFF. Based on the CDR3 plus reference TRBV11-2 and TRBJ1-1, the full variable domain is EAGVAQSPRYKIIEKRQSVAFWCNPISGHATLYWYQQILGQGPKLLIQFQNNGVVDDSQLPKDRFSAERLKGVDSTLKIQPAKLEDSAVYLCASSFWGLEAFFGQGTRLTVV.

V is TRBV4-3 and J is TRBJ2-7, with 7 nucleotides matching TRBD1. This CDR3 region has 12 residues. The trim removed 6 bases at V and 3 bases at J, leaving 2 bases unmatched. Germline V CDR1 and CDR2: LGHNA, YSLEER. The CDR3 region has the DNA TGCGCCAGCAGTCCAGGGGGCTACGAGCAGTACTTC. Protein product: CASSPGGYEQYF.

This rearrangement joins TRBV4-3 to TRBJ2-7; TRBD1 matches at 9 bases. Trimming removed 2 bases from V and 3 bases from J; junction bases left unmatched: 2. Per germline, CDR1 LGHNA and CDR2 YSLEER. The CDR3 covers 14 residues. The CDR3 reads CASSQWGQGYEQYF. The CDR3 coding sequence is TGCGCCAGCAGCCAATGGGGACAGGGCTACGAGCAGTACTTC.

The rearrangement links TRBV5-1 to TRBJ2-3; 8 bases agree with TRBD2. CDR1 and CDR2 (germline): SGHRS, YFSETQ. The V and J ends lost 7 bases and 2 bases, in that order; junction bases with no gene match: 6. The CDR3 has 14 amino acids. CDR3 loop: CASCLAGFTDTQYF. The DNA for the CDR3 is TGCGCCAGCTGTTTAGCGGGGTTCACAGATACGCAGTATTTT.

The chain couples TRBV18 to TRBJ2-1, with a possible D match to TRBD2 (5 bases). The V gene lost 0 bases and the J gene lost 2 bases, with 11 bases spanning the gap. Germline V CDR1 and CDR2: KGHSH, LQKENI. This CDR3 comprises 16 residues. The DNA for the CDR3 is TGTGCCAGCTCACCACCACGCCGGGGTACCTACAATGAGCAGTTCTTC. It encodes CASSPPRRGTYNEQFF.

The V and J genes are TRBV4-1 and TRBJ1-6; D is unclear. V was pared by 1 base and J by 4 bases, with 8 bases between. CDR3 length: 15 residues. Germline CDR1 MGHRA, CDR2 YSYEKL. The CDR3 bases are TGCGCCAGCAGCCAAGCCGCAGATTATAATTCACCCCTCCACTTT. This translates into CASSQAADYNSPLHF.

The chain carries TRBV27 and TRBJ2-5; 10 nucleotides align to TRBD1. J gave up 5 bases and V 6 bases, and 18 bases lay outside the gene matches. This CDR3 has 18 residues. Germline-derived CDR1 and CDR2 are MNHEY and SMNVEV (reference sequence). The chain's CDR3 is CASSLLGTGDISKETQYF. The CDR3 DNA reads TGTGCCAGCAGCTTACTCGGGACAGGGGATATCAGTAAGGAGACCCAGTACTTC.

As DNA, the CDR3 is TGTGCCATCAGTGAGTCGACTCCCCGGAGCAATCAGCCCCAGCATTTT. This gives the protein CAISESTPRSNQPQHF. This chain links TRBV10-3 with TRBJ1-5; D remains unclear. CDR1 ENHRY and CDR2 SYGVKD come from the germline V gene. The CDR3 is made up of 16 amino acids. Trimming took 0 bases from V and 1 from J, leaving 10 bases between them.

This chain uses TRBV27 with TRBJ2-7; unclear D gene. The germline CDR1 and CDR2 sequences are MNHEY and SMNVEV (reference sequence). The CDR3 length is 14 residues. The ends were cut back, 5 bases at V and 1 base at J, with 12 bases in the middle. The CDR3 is CASSLYLGSYEQYF. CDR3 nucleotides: TGTGCCAGCAGTCTTTACCTAGGGTCCTACGAGCAGTACTTC.

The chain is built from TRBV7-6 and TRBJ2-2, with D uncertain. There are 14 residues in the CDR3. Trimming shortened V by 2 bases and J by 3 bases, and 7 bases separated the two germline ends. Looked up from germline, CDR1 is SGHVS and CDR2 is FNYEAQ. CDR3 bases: TGTGCCAGCAGCTTAAGTCAGTACACCGGGGAGCTGTTTTTT. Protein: CASSLSQYTGELFF.

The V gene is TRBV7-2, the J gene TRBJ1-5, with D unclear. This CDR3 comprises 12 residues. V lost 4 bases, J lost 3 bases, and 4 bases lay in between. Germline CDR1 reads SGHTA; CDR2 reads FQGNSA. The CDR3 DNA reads TGTGCCAGCAGCTCCCCCAATCAGCCCCAGCATTTT. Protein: CASSSPNQPQHF.

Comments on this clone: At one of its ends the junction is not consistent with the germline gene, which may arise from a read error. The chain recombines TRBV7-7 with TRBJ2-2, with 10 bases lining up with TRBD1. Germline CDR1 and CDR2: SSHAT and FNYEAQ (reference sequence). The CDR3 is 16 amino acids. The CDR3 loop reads CASSSDRGRDTGELFF. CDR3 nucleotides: TGTGCTAGCAGCTCCGACAGGGGGCGCGACACCGGGGAGCTGTTTTTT.

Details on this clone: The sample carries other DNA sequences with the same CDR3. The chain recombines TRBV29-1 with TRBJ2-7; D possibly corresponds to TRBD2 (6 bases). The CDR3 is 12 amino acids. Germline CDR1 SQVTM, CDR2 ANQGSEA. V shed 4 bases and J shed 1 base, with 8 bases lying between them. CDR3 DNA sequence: TGCAGCGTTGGGGACTCGTCCTACGAGCAGTACTTC. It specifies CSVGDSSYEQYF.

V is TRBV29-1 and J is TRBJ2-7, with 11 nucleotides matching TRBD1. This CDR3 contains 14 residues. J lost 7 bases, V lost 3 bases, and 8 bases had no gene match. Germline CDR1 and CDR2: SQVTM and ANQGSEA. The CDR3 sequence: CSVEQDRGLREQYF. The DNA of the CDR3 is TGCAGCGTTGAGCAGGACAGGGGGCTTCGGGAGCAGTACTTC.

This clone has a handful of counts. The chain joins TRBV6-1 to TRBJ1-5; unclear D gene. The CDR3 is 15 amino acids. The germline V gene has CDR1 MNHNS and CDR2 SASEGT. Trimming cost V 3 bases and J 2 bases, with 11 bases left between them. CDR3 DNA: TGTGCCAGCAGTGATTTGGGTGATGGCAATCAGCCCCAGCATTTT. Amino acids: CASSDLGDGNQPQHF.

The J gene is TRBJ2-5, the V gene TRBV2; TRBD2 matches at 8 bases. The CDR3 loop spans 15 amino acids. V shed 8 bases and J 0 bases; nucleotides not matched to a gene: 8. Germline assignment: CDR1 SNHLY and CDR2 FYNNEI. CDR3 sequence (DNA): TGTGCCAGCGCCTCAGCGGGAGTGTACCAAGAGACCCAGTACTTC. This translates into CASASAGVYQETQYF.

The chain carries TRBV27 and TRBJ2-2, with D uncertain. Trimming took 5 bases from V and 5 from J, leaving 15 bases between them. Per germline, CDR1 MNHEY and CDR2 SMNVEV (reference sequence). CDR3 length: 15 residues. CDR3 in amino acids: CASSGRLDWTGELFF. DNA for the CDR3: TGTGCCAGCAGTGGAAGGCTAGATTGGACCGGGGAGCTGTTTTTT.